Below are 32 T cell receptor beta chains sequenced from a single sample in a study of blood T cells in healthy people across ages. The second PCR ran roughly 6 to 11 cycles with a sample-barcoded 5' primer and J-beta primers. One entry per CDR3 protein, called by TCRdb with MiXCR from the 5' RACE reads. The sample lists 650,000 to 700,000 distinct CDR3 sequences, 40% to 65% occurring once. The specimen sequenced was blood. The receptors originated from a woman of 80 years or more in good health.

The chain employs TRBV15 and TRBJ2-3; no clear D. Germline lookup yields CDR1 LNHNV and CDR2 YYDKDF (reference sequence). The CDR3 covers 15 residues. Trimming cost V 3 bases and J 8 bases, with 18 bases left between them. For the CDR3, the DNA is TGTGCCACCAGCAGCCCACTCCGGGCCCCTAGTACGCAGTATTTT. The encoded protein is CATSSPLRAPSTQYF.

The rearrangement joins TRBV20-1 to TRBJ2-7, with 9 positions matching TRBD1. The length of the CDR3 is 14 residues. Losses at the gene ends were 6 bases for V and 4 bases for J; bases not matched to a gene: 10. The germline gives CDR1 DFQATT, CDR2 SNEGSKA (reference sequence). CDR3 amino acids: CSAPGTGLIYEQYF. The CDR3 region has the DNA TGCAGTGCCCCGGGGACAGGGCTGATTTACGAGCAGTACTTC.

V and J are TRBV7-2 and TRBJ2-1, with D possibly matching TRBD1 (6 bases). The J call may be wrong; the DNA end is better matched by TRBJ2-7. Per germline, CDR1 SGHTA and CDR2 FQGNSA. This CDR3 has 16 residues. This chain's CDR3 is CASSPLPGQNPNEQYF. CDR3 sequence (DNA): TGTGCCAGCAGCCCACTACCGGGACAAAACCCCAATGAGCAGTACTTC.

This clonotype came up a few times. This chain links TRBV6-1 with TRBJ2-1; 13 bases align to TRBD2. Looked up from germline, CDR1 is MNHNS and CDR2 is SASEGT. The CDR3 spans 18 residues. The V and J ends lost 5 bases and 2 bases, in that order; junction bases with no gene match: 9. This chain's CDR3 is CASSRRLAGGRTYNEQFF. DNA for the CDR3: TGTGCCAGCAGTCGACGACTAGCGGGAGGACGGACCTACAATGAGCAGTTCTTC.

This clonotype was recorded many times. The chain recombines TRBV15 with TRBJ2-1, with no clear D. In germline, CDR1 is LNHNV, CDR2 YYDKDF (reference sequence). V was trimmed by 4 bases and J by 2 bases, leaving 12 bases between them. The length of the CDR3 is 15 residues. The CDR3 here is CATSTNVDAYNEQFF. CDR3 bases: TGTGCCACCAGCACTAACGTAGATGCCTACAATGAGCAGTTCTTC.

The chain couples TRBV7-9 to TRBJ2-1; 9 bases line up with TRBD2. Losses at the gene ends were 11 bases for V and 0 bases for J; bases not matched to a gene: 11. Germline CDR1 is SEHNR and CDR2 is FQNEAQ (reference sequence). The CDR3 totals 16 residues. The CDR3 DNA sequence: TGTGCCGGCATCAGCGGGGGGTCTAGCTCCTACAATGAGCAGTTCTTC. It yields the protein CAGISGGSSSYNEQFF.

The V gene is TRBV6-2 or TRBV6-3, the J gene TRBJ1-1; D perhaps matches TRBD1 (6 bases). CDR3 length: 13 residues. The V end lost 10 bases, the J end lost 4 bases, and 16 bases lay between the germline ends. Germline V gene lookup returns CDR1 MNHEY and CDR2 SVGEGT. CDR3 in amino acids: CAIQQGHGTEAFF. The CDR3 DNA follows: TGTGCCATCCAACAGGGTCATGGCACTGAAGCTTTCTTT.

This clonotype was recorded many times. This chain connects TRBV10-3 to TRBJ2-3, with a weak D call TRBD2 (6 bases). Per the germline V gene, CDR1 is ENHRY and CDR2 is SYGVKD. The CDR3 is made up of 16 amino acids. Between the trimmed V and J ends, which lost 0 bases and 2 bases, there was a span of 12 bases. CDR3 nucleotide sequence: TGTGCCATCAGTGAGTCGGGACTTGCCCTCACAGATACGCAGTATTTT. This encodes CAISESGLALTDTQYF.

This clonotype showed up just a few times. This rearrangement joins TRBV11-2 to TRBJ2-1; TRBD2 is a possible D gene (7 bases). The CDR3 runs to 17 residues. Deletions cut 1 base from V and 5 bases from J, with 18 bases between. Germline V gene sequence: CDR1 SGHAT, CDR2 FQNNGV. In DNA form, the CDR3 reads TGTGCCAGCAGCTTAGGTATCAAGGGGGAGGGAGACAATGAGCAGTTCTTC. Its translation is CASSLGIKGEGDNEQFF.

The chain recombines TRBV12-3 or TRBV12-4 with TRBJ2-3; D may be TRBD2 (6 bases). The CDR3 runs 12 residues. Trimming left V 6 bases short and J 10 bases short, with 14 bases between. CDR3 region: CASRLGGDAQYF. The CDR3 DNA is TGTGCCAGCAGATTGGGGGGAGACGCGCAGTATTTT.

As for this clonotype: A much more abundant neighbour one base away suggests this may be a read error. J is TRBJ2-3 and V is TRBV4-1; 10 positions match TRBD1. This CDR3 has 15 residues. Germline lookup yields CDR1 MGHRA and CDR2 YSYEKL. J lost 11 bases, V lost 0 bases, and 8 bases had no gene match. CDR3 region: CASSQEGTGAVGQYF. The CDR3 region has the DNA TGCGCCAGCAGCCAAGAAGGGACAGGGGCGGTCGGGCAGTATTTT.

The genes are TRBV20-1 and TRBJ1-1; D call uncertain. Germline V gives CDR1 DFQATT, CDR2 SNEGSKA (reference sequence). This CDR3 contains 15 residues. Trimming left V 4 bases short and J 1 base short, with 16 bases between. The CDR3 loop is CSAKVSLGRNTEAFF. CDR3 bases: TGCAGTGCTAAAGTTAGTCTGGGTAGGAACACTGAAGCTTTCTTT.

This rearrangement joins TRBV29-1 to TRBJ2-1; D ambiguous. The CDR3 runs 11 residues. The germline V gene has CDR1 SQVTM and CDR2 ANQGSEA. Trimming stripped 7 bases from V and 5 bases from J, with 9 bases between. This chain's CDR3 is CSALRNNEQFF. CDR3 bases: TGCAGCGCCCTACGCAACAATGAGCAGTTCTTC.

With respect to this clonotype: The junction shows a germline mismatch at one end, possibly a read error. The V and J genes are TRBV6-6 and TRBJ2-1; TRBD2 is a possible D gene (5 bases). Germline lookup yields CDR1 MNHNY and CDR2 SVGAGI (reference sequence). The CDR3 runs 13 residues. The CDR3 nucleotides read TGTGTCAGCGGACTTAGCTCCTACAATGAGCAGTTCTTC. Translated, it gives CVSGLSSYNEQFF.

This clonotype has a single count. The rearrangement links TRBV5-6 to TRBJ2-7, with TRBD1 identical over 7 bases. CDR3 size: 15 residues. CDR1 and CDR2 (germline): SGHDT, YYEEEE. Trimming took 2 bases from V and 0 from J; bases not matched to a gene: 5. The CDR3, as DNA: TGTGCCAGCAGCTTCGGACAGGACCACTCCTACGAGCAGTACTTC. Its translation is CASSFGQDHSYEQYF.

Note on this clonotype: A much larger clone sits a single nucleotide away, making a read error possible. V is TRBV5-1 and J is TRBJ2-5; 10 positions match TRBD1. Losses at the gene ends were 4 bases for V and 3 bases for J; bases not matched to a gene: 6. Germline V gene sequence: CDR1 SGHRS, CDR2 YFSETQ. The CDR3 has 15 amino acids. The CDR3 here is CASSKYGTGEETQYF. In nucleotides, the CDR3 is TGCGCCAGCAGCAAGTATGGGACAGGGGAAGAGACCCAGTACTTC.

V gene TRBV14 combines with J gene TRBJ2-1, with TRBD2 identical over 13 bases. Germline trimming cut 2 bases from V and 3 bases from J; bases unmatched to any gene: 4. The CDR3 has 17 amino acids. The germline gives CDR1 SGHDN, CDR2 FVKESK. CDR3 protein: CASSQRTSGRDYNEQFF. Here the CDR3 DNA reads TGTGCCAGCAGCCAACGGACTAGCGGGAGAGACTACAATGAGCAGTTCTTC.

As to this clonotype: A much more abundant neighbour one base away suggests this may be a read error. The DNA for the CDR3 is TGCGCCAGCAGCTTTACATCAGACAGCTCCTACGAGCAGTACTTC. This sequence encodes CASSFTSDSSYEQYF. The gene calls are TRBV5-1 and TRBJ2-7; weak D call: TRBD1 (5 bases). Looked up from germline, CDR1 is SGHRS and CDR2 is YFSETQ. V dropped 2 bases and J dropped 0 bases, with 12 bases sitting between them. This CDR3 comprises 15 residues.

Worth noting for this clonotype: A much larger clone is a single base away; this may be a read error. V gene TRBV25-1 combines with J gene TRBJ2-7; TRBD1 matches at 7 bases. CDR3 length: 13 amino acids. V gave up 2 bases and J gave up 2 bases; unmatched junction bases: 0. Germline V gives CDR1 MGHDK, CDR2 SYGVNS. The CDR3 loop reads CASSEQGAYEQYF. CDR3 DNA sequence: TGTGCCAGCAGTGAACAGGGGGCCTACGAGCAGTACTTC.

This clonotype was observed many times. This rearrangement joins TRBV6-5 to TRBJ2-1; weak D call: TRBD2 (7 bases). Trimming took off 7 bases at V and 0 bases at J, with 19 bases between the two ends. CDR1 MNHEY and CDR2 SVGAGI come from the germline V gene. The CDR3 extends over 17 amino acids. The CDR3 nucleotides read TGTGCCAGCAAGCGCGGGGGCCTTCTCAGCTCCTACAATGAGCAGTTCTTC. Translation gives CASKRGGLLSSYNEQFF.

The rearrangement links TRBV2 to TRBJ2-1; D may be TRBD2 (5 bases). The CDR3 spans 12 residues. CDR1 and CDR2 (germline): SNHLY, FYNNEI. V lost 6 bases and J lost 10, with 13 bases in between. CDR3 coding DNA: TGTGCCAGCAGGACTACCCCGGTCGAGCAGTTCTTC. Protein product: CASRTTPVEQFF.

This clonotype was observed a handful of times. The chain has TRBV29-1 and TRBJ1-1; TRBD1 matches 8 bases. Unmatched junction bases numbered 5, after V lost 5 bases and J lost 0 bases. CDR1 and CDR2 (germline): SQVTM, ANQGSEA. The CDR3 has 14 amino acids. CDR3 amino acids: CSVQGAFLNTEAFF. In DNA, the CDR3 is TGCAGCGTTCAGGGGGCTTTTCTGAACACTGAAGCTTTCTTT.

The CDR3 here is CAIQGNYGYTF. The CDR3 coding sequence is TGTGCCATCCAGGGGAATTATGGCTACACCTTC. V and J are TRBV28 and TRBJ1-2, with D perhaps TRBD1 (6 bases). Trimming left V 10 bases short and J 5 bases short, with 11 bases between. The CDR3 is 11 amino acids. The germline CDR1 and CDR2 sequences are MDHEN and SYDVKM.

This chain connects TRBV25-1 to TRBJ2-5; D not certain. Germline CDR1 MGHDK, CDR2 SYGVNS. CDR3 size: 15 residues. V was clipped by 1 base and J by 5 bases, with 14 bases between them. CDR3 sequence: CASSESDRPRETQYF. The DNA for the CDR3 is TGTGCCAGCAGTGAATCGGACCGTCCGCGGGAGACCCAGTACTTC.

This clonotype has just one count. Given a much more abundant clone one base away, this may be a read error. The chain employs TRBV7-2 and TRBJ1-6; D gene ambiguous. CDR1 and CDR2 (germline): SGHTA, FQGNSA. V shed 5 bases and J shed 7 bases, with 12 bases lying between them. The CDR3 runs to 14 residues. In DNA, the CDR3 is TGTGCCAGCAGCGCTGGATGGGGAAATTCACCCCTCCACTTT. This translates into CASSAGWGNSPLHF.

The chain has TRBV16 and TRBJ1-2, with 10 bases identical to TRBD1. Unmatched junction bases numbered 4, after V lost 2 bases and J lost 7 bases. Germline lookup yields CDR1 KGHSY and CDR2 FQNENV. This CDR3 comprises 14 residues. CDR3 in amino acids: CASSQDRGRGGYTF. The CDR3 region has the DNA TGTGCCAGCAGCCAAGACAGGGGGCGTGGTGGCTACACCTTC.

This clonotype was counted at least ten times. The chain links TRBV7-3 to TRBJ2-2, with D unclear. The CDR3 runs 13 residues. CDR1 and CDR2 (germline): SGHTA, FQGTGA. Trimming removed 1 base at V and 5 bases at J, with 5 bases between. CDR3: CASSLMATGELFF. The CDR3 DNA reads TGTGCCAGCAGCTTAATGGCGACCGGGGAGCTGTTTTTT.

This clonotype was seen at least ten times. The chain is built from TRBV4-1 and TRBJ2-5; 8 bases map to TRBD1. This CDR3 region has 14 residues. The germline CDR1 and CDR2 sequences are MGHRA and YSYEKL. The V gene end was trimmed by 2 bases and the J gene end by 3 bases; junction bases not matched to a gene: 2. CDR3 nucleotide sequence: TGCGCCAGCAGCCAAATGACAGGGGAAGAGACCCAGTACTTC. This encodes CASSQMTGEETQYF.

The rearrangement uses TRBV18 and TRBJ2-7, with D possibly TRBD1 on 5 matching bases. Trimming removed 4 bases at V and 0 bases at J, with 10 bases between. Germline values: CDR1 KGHSH, CDR2 LQKENI. The CDR3 sequence is 14 residues long. In DNA form, the CDR3 reads TGTGCCAGCTCACAGGACACCCTCTCCTACGAGCAGTACTTC. This codes for CASSQDTLSYEQYF.

There are many counts of this clonotype. This chain uses TRBV5-1 with TRBJ2-1; TRBD2 matches at 11 bases. V lost 5 bases and J lost 3; bases outside the gene matches: 7. The CDR3 covers 16 residues. The germline CDR1 and CDR2 sequences are SGHRS and YFSETQ. The CDR3 sequence: CASSTGTSGFYNEQFF. The DNA of the CDR3 is TGCGCCAGCAGTACCGGGACTAGCGGTTTCTACAATGAGCAGTTCTTC.

A note on this clonotype: A much larger clone is a single base away; this may be a read error. The rearrangement links TRBV2 to TRBJ2-1, with D tentatively TRBD2 (6 bases). The J call is uncertain, as TRBJ2-7 better fits the DNA end. The CDR3 loop spans 16 amino acids. The germline CDR1 and CDR2 sequences are SNHLY and FYNNEI. For the CDR3, the DNA is TGTGCCAGCAGTGGCGTAGCCGGGAGCTCCTACAATGAGCAGTACTTC. It encodes CASSGVAGSSYNEQYF.

This clonotype was found many times. The chain carries TRBV2 and TRBJ1-1; a possible D gene is TRBD1 (5 bases). Germline V gives CDR1 SNHLY, CDR2 FYNNEI. CDR3 length: 14 amino acids. Trimming cost V 8 bases and J 5 bases, with 18 bases left between them. Here the CDR3 DNA reads TGTGCCAGCCTCCTGGGACCGCCGGCGACTGAAGCTTTCTTT. Amino acids: CASLLGPPATEAFF.